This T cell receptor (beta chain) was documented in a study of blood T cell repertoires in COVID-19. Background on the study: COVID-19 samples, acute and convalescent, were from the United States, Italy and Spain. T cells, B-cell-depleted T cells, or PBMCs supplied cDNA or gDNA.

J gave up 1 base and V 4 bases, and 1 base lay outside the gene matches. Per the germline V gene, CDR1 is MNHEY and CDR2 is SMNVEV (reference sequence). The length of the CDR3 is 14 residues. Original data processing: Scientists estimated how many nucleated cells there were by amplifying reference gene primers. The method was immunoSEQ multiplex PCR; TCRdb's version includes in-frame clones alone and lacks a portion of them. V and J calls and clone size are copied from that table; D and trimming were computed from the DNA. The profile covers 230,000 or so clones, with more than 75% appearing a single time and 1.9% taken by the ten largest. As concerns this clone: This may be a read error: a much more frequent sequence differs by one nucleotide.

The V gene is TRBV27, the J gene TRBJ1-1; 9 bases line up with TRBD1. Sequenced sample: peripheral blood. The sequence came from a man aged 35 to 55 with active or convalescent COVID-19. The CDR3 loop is CASSWGQGNTEAFF. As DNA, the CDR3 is TGTGCCAGCAGTTGGGGACAGGGGAACACTGAAGCTTTCTTT.